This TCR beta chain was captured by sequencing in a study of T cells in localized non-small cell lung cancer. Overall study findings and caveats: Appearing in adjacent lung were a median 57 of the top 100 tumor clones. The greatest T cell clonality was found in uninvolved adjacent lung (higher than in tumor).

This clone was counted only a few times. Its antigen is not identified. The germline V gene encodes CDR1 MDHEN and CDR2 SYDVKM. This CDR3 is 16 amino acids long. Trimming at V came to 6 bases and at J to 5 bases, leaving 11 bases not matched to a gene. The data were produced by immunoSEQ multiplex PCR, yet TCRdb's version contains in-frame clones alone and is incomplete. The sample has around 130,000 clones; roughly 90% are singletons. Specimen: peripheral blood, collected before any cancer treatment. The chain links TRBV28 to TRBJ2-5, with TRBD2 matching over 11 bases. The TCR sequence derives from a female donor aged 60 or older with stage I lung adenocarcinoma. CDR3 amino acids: CASSNQLAGAQETQYF. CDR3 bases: TGTGCCAGCAGCAACCAACTAGCGGGAGCGCAGGAGACCCAGTACTTC.